This T cell receptor (beta chain) was sequenced in a study of shared clonotypes between healthy human individuals (dated by TCRdb to about 2020). Notes on the research overall: The cohort comprised a couple of women and a few men aged 18 to 49 years. Per donor, three plates each were used for CD4 naive and CD4 memory, two for CD8 naive, and one for CD8 memory. Blood TCR repertoires of about five healthy adults were deeply sequenced to estimate repertoire size and the extent of clonotype sharing between individuals. Different laboratories and diverse techniques were used to prepare libraries and sequence TCR repertoires, to increase sequencing depth and limit assay-specific biases. Leukapheresis yielded between about 0.8 and 8.9 billion PBMCs per donor. General findings and caveats noted by the study authors: Rarefaction of sorted-subset datasets indicated incomplete sequencing despite the large sequencing depth. Sharing across several donors was observed for about 4.8% of naive CD4, less than 4% of naive CD8, 2% to 2.5% of memory CD4, and 0.4% of memory CD8 clonotypes. Sampling was restricted to blood, and TCR repertoires in tissue are likely to differ from TCR repertoires in blood. Higher generation probabilities were observed for clonotypes shared by all four sorted-subset donors than for non-shared clonotypes. Naive subsets generally had larger estimated clonotype richness than memory subsets. Pairwise subsampling led to the expectation that sequencing depth would affect the degree of clonotype sharing among donors. Because the study included only a small number of donors, the genetic and exposure-history diversity represented was limited.

The germline V gene provides CDR1 MGHRA and CDR2 YSYEKL. Compared with germline, V lacks 2 bases and J lacks 8 bases; bases without a gene match: 9. The CDR3 sequence holds 16 residues, the cysteine and phenylalanine included. The CDR3 DNA has 48 bases and is translated from base 1. Healthy HIV-negative adults with no recently reported acute infections or vaccinations were included as donors. Only Caucasian adults living in Nashville, Tennessee, USA were represented among the donors. Magnetic negative selection was used to enrich CD4+ T cells, after which naive cells were positively selected on CD45RA and the negative fraction became the memory subset. After blood collection by leukapheresis, PBMCs were isolated using Ficoll-Histopaque density gradient centrifugation and then cryopreserved in the vapor phase of liquid nitrogen. Analytical flow cytometry was used to check the purity and quantity of every magnetically sorted T cell population. Each sorted fraction had its genomic DNA isolated and then quantified by UV absorbance on a Nanodrop 2000c.

TCR CDR3 regions were amplified from genomic DNA by multiplex PCR using the deep immunoSEQ assay. Extracted genomic DNA from each cell subset was distributed evenly across all wells of several immunoSEQ 96-well plates, and each plate was treated as a replicate. For sorted subsets, around 200 ng genomic DNA, equal to 30,000 to 35,000 T cell genomes, was loaded into each replicate PCR. Purified libraries were quantified with a Qubit 3.0 fluorometer, sized on a Bioanalyzer 2100, and re-quantified with the KAPA Library Quantification kit. A separate single-read 150-cycle Illumina NextSeq 550 flow cell was used to sequence each immunoSEQ 96-well plate. The study's processing was this. Because the immunoSEQ output included only junctional sequences and no quality scores, the filtering could not be the same as the filtering used for full-length reads. To assign V/J genes and CDR3, sequences were annotated using PyIR, a Python wrapper for IgBLAST v1.9, with IMGT germline references. Reads with weak V/J assignments (E-value above 1e-6), missing CDR3, stop codons, out-of-frame junctions, or ambiguous translated residues were removed. A V3J clonotype was defined by an identical inferred V gene, J gene, and CDR3 amino acid sequence. The percentage overlap between two repertoires was calculated by dividing the number of shared unique clonotypes by the size of the smaller repertoire. RTK rarefaction, the Chao1 estimator, and Recon v2.1 estimates of unobserved clonotypes were used to assess repertoire richness. Generation probabilities were computed with OLGA for all TCRbeta clonotypes obtained by the gDNA method from a few donors. The source is immuneACCESS, and TCRdb retained only in-frame sequences with V and J called. Part of the clones is not carried over; for the studies checked, unresolved V genes explain less than half of this, and the remainder is unexplained. V and J calls and clone size are given by that table; D and trimming were obtained from the DNA. In all, the sample holds around 1.6 million clones, and roughly 98% of those were seen once. The leading ten clones occupy about 0.45% of the sample.

In regard to this clone: There is no known antigen for this receptor. The record has no base qualities; no much larger clone is one base away.

The sequence derives from a man aged 25-45 years in good health. Sequenced input: naive CD4+ T cells sorted from blood. The cell subset or site label, read with the paper, signifies: CD45RA+ positively selected. The receptor chain draws on TRBV4-1 and TRBJ2-1; TRBD2 fits 10 bases in the junction. CDR3 sequence: CASSQSLASGSDEQFF. The nucleotides read TGCGCCAGCAGCCAATCCCTGGCTAGCGGGAGCGATGAGCAGTTCTTC.